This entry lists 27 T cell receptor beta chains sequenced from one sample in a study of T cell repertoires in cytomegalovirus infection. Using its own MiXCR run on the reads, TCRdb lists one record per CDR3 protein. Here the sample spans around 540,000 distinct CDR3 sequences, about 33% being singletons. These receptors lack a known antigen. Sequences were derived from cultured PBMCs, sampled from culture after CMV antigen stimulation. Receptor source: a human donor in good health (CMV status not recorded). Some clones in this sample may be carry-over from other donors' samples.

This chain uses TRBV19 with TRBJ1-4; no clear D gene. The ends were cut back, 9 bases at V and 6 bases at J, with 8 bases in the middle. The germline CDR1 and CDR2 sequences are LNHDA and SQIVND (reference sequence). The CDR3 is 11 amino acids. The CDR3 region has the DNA TGTGCCAGCGCCTGGGATGAAAAACTGTTTTTT. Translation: CASAWDEKLFF.

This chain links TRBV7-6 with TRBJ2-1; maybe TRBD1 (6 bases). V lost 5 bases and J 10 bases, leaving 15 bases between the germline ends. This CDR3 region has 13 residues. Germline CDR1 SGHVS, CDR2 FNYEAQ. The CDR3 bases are TGTGCCAGCAGCATTCAGGGGCCCACGGAGCAGTTCTTC. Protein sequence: CASSIQGPTEQFF.

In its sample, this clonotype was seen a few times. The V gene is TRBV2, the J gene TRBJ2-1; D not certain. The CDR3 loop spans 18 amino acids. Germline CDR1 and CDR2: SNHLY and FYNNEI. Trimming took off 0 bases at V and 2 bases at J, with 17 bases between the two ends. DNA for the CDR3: TGTGCCAGCAGTGAAGCGCTTTATGGAGACGGTGCCTACAATGAGCAGTTCTTC. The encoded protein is CASSEALYGDGAYNEQFF. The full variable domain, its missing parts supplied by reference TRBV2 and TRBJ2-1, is EPEVTQTPSHQVTQMGQEVILRCVPISNHLYFYWYRQILGQKVEFLVSFYNNEISEKSEIFDDQFSVERPDGSNFTLKIRSTKLEDSAMYFCASSEALYGDGAYNEQFFGPGTRLTVL.

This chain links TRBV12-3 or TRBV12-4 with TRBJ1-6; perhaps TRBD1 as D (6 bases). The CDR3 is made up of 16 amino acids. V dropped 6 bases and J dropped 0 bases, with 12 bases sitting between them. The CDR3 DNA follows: TGTGCCAGCAGCGAGGGACATCTCTCCTATAATTCACCCCTCCACTTT. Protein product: CASSEGHLSYNSPLHF.

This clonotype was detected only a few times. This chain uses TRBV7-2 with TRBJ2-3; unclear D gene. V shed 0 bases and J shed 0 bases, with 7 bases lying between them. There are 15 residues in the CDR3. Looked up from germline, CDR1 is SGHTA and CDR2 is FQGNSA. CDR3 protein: CASSLADLSTDTQYF. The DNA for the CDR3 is TGTGCCAGCAGCTTAGCGGACCTTAGCACAGATACGCAGTATTTT.

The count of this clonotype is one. The CDR3 DNA reads as TGTGCCAGCTCTACAGGGGTAGAATCACCCCTCCACTTT. It is translated as CASSTGVESPLHF. The chain is built from TRBV19 and TRBJ1-6, with 7 bases fitting TRBD1. Looked up from germline, CDR1 is LNHDA and CDR2 is SQIVND (reference sequence). The V segment lost 9 bases and the J segment 10 bases; nucleotides outside the gene matches: 9. This CDR3 spans 13 amino acids.

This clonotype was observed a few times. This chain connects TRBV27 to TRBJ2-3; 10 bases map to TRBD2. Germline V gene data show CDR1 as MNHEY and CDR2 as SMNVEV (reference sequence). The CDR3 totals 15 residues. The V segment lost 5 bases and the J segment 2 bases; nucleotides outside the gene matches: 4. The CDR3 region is CASSLSGRDTDTQYF. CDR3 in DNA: TGTGCCAGCAGTCTAAGCGGGAGGGACACAGATACGCAGTATTTT.

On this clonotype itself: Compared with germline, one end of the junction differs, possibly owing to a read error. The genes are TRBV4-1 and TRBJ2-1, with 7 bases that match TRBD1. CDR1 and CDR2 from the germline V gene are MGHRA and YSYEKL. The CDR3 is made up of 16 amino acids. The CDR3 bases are TGCGCCGGCAGCCAGGGCCTTAGGGGGCCATACAATGAGCAGCTCTTC. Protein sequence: CAGSQGLRGPYNEQLF.

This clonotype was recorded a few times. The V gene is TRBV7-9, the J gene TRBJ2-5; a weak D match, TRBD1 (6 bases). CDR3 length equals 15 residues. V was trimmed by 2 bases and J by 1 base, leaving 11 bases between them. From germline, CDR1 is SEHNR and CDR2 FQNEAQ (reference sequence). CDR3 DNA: TGTGCCAGCAGCTTAAGCCAGGGGACCCAAGAGACCCAGTACTTC. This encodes CASSLSQGTQETQYF.

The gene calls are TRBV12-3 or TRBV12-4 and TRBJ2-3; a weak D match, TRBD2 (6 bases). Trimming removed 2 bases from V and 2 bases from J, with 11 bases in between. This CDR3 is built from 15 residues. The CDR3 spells CASSLLLAVTDTQYF. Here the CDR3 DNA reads TGTGCCAGCAGTTTATTGTTAGCGGTCACAGATACGCAGTATTTT.

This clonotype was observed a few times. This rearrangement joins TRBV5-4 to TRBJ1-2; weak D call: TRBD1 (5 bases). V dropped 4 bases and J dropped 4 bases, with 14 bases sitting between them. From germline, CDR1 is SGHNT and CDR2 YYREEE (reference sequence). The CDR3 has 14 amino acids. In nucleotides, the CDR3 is TGTGCCAGCAGCCTCGGAGCTGGGGGCTATGGCTACACCTTC. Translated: CASSLGAGGYGYTF.

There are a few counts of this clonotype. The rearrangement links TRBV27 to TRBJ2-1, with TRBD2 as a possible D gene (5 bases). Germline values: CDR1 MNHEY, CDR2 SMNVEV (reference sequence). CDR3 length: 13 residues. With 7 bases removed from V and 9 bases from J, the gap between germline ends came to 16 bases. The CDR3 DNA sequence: TGTGCCAGCAAGGTAAGAGGAGGAAGTGAGCAGTTCTTC. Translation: CASKVRGGSEQFF.

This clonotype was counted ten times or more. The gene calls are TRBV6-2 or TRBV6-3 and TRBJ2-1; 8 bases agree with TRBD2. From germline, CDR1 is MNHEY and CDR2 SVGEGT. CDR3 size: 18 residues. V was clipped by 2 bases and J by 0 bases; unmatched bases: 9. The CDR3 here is CASSYTPAGVSSYNEQFF. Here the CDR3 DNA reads TGTGCCAGCAGTTACACACCAGCGGGAGTGAGCTCCTACAATGAGCAGTTCTTC.

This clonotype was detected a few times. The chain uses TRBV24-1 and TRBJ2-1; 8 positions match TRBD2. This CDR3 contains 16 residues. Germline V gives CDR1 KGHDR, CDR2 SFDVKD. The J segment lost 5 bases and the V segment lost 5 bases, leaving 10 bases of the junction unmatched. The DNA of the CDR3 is TGTGCCACCAGTGCCTGGACTAGCAATGGGAACAATGAGCAGTTCTTC. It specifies CATSAWTSNGNNEQFF.

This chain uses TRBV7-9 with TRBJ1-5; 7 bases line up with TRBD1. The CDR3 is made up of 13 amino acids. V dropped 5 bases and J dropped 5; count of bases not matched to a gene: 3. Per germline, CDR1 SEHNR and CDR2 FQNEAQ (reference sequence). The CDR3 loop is CASSQTGDQPQHF. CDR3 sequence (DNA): TGTGCCAGCAGCCAAACAGGGGATCAGCCCCAGCATTTT.

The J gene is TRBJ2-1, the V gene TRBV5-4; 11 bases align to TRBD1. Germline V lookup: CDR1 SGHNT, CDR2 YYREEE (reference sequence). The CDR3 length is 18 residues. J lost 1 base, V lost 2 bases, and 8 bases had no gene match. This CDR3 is CASSLPPGTGGSYNEQFF. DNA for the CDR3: TGTGCCAGCAGCTTACCCCCCGGGACAGGGGGATCCTACAATGAGCAGTTCTTC.

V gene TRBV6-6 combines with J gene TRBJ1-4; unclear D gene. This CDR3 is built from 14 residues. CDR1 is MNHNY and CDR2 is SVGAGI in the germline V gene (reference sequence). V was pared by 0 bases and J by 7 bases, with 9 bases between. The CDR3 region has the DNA TGTGCCAGCAGTTACTCGGGTAGAAGTGAAAAACTGTTTTTT. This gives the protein CASSYSGRSEKLFF.

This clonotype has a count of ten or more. Written as DNA, the CDR3 is TGTGCCAGCAGCGTAAGGACTAGCGGATTCTACGAGCAGTACTTC. Protein sequence: CASSVRTSGFYEQYF. The chain combines TRBV7-8 with TRBJ2-7; 10 positions agree with TRBD2. J lost 3 bases, V lost 5 bases, and 7 bases had no gene match. The CDR3 runs to 15 residues. Germline-derived CDR1 and CDR2 are SGHVS and FQNEAQ.

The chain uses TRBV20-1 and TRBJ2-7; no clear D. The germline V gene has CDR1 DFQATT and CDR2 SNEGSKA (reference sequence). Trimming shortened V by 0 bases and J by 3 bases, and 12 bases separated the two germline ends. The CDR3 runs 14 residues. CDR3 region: CSARDLGEVYEQYF. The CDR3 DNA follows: TGCAGTGCTAGAGATCTTGGAGAGGTCTACGAGCAGTACTTC.

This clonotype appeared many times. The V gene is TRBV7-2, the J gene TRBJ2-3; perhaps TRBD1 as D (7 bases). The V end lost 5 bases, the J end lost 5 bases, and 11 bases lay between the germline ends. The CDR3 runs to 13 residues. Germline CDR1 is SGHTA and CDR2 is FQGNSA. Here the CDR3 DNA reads TGTGCCAGCAGCCAGGGGGGTGGAGATACGCAGTATTTT. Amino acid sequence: CASSQGGGDTQYF.

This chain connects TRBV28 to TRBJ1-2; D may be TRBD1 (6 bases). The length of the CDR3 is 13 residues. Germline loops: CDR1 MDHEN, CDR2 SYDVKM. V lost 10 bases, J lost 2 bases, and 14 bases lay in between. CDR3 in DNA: TGTGCCACCTTTAGGACAGCGAACTATGGCTACACCTTC. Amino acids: CATFRTANYGYTF.

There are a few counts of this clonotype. The CDR3 sequence: CSVEDRNHYGYTF. The CDR3 coding sequence is TGCAGCGTTGAGGACAGAAACCACTATGGCTACACCTTC. The chain employs TRBV29-1 and TRBJ1-2; perhaps TRBD1 as D (6 bases). Germline values: CDR1 SQVTM, CDR2 ANQGSEA. The CDR3 covers 13 residues. Trimming removed 3 bases at V and 3 bases at J, with 11 bases between.

The CDR3 region has the DNA TGTGCCAGCACTTTAAAGGGGAGCACAGATACGCAGTATTTT. Residues: CASTLKGSTDTQYF. V and J are TRBV6-1 and TRBJ2-3, with D possibly being TRBD1 (5 bases). This CDR3 is 14 amino acids long. CDR1 MNHNS and CDR2 SASEGT come from the germline V gene. V was trimmed by 7 bases and J by 0 bases, leaving 11 bases between them.

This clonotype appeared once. Written as DNA, the CDR3 is TGTGCCTGGAGTGTACGTGGGGGGAGTAATTCACCCCTCCACTTT. Translating it yields CAWSVRGGSNSPLHF. The V call is TRBV30, the J call TRBJ1-6, with D perhaps TRBD1 (5 bases). Trimming left V 0 bases short and J 6 bases short, with 12 bases between. The CDR3 totals 15 residues. Germline values: CDR1 GTSNPN, CDR2 SVGIG (reference sequence).

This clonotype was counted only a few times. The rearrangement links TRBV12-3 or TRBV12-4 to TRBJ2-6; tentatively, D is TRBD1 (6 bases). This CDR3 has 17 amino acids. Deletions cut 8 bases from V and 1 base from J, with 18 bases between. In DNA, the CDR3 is TGTGCCAGCTCCAATACAGTGGGGGCGTCTGGGGCCAACGTCCTGACTTTC. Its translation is CASSNTVGASGANVLTF.

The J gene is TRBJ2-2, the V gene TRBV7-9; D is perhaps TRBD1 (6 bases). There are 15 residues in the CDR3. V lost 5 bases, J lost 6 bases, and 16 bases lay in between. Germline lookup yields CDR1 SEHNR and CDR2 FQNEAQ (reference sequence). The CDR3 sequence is CASSPFPRQAGELFF. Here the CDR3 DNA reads TGTGCCAGCAGCCCGTTCCCTAGACAGGCCGGGGAGCTGTTTTTT.

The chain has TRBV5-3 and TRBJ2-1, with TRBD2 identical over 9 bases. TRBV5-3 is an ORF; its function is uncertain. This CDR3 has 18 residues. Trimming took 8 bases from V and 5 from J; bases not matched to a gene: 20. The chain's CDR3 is CASSTTSRVAGEDNEQFF. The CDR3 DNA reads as TGTGCCAGCAGCACGACCAGCCGGGTAGCGGGAGAGGACAATGAGCAGTTCTTC.